This T cell receptor beta chain was identified in a study of OX40 agonist ivuxolimab in advanced cancers. About the study: Patients received ivuxolimab, an intravenous treatment, every 2 weeks at 0.01 to 10 mg/kg. The dose-escalation cohort was over 65% male, with a mean age of 60 years, ranging about 23 to 90. Partial responses were achieved by three patients, of whom one had hepatocellular carcinoma and two had cutaneous melanoma. Prior therapy, whether anti-PD-1, anti-PD-L1 or anti-CTLA-4, was allowed, and more than 35% had some.

This table comes from immunoSEQ multiplex PCR, and its TCRdb copy is limited to in-frame clones, with some not included. The table lists some 27,000 clones, roughly 80% of them singletons, with roughly 10% in the top ten. CDR3 size: 15 residues. CDR1 is SGHTA and CDR2 is FQGTGA in the germline V gene. Trimming shortened V by 11 bases and J by 1 base, and 18 bases separated the two germline ends. This TCR came from an adult with an advanced solid tumor such as melanoma, head and neck, liver or kidney cancer. This material consisted of CD4+ or CD8+ T cells sorted from blood, taken in a trial of the OX40 agonist ivuxolimab. V is TRBV7-3 and J is TRBJ2-1; either TRBD1 or TRBD2 may fit D (5 bases each). The CDR3 protein is CAGTRAGASYNEQFF. CDR3 bases: TGTGCCGGGACCCGGGCAGGAGCGTCCTACAATGAGCAGTTCTTC. Drawing the rest from reference TRBV7-3 and TRBJ2-1, the complete variable domain is GAGVSQTPSNKVTEKGKYVELRCDPISGHTALYWYRQSLGQGPEFLIYFQGTGAADDSGLPNDRFFAVRPEGSVSTLKIQRTERGDSAVYLCAGTRAGASYNEQFFGPGTRLTVL.